Sequencing of this T cell receptor (beta chain) was carried out in a study of metastatic and nonmetastatic thyroid tumors. Patients had received no treatment of any kind before thyroid surgery. In the original workflow: Construction of a distant-metastasis classifier for papillary thyroid cancer relied on CDR3 differences across clinicopathological groups. MiXCR was used by TCRdb to re-call the PCR reads. TCRdb's processing, not the study's, gives the V and J calls here. The table records 15,000 to 20,000 clones, roughly a quarter of them present only once. This CDR3 spans 15 amino acids. Germline V gives CDR1 SGHRS, CDR2 YFSETQ. Trimming pared 0 bases from V and 0 bases from J, leaving 10 bases between.

The J gene is TRBJ2-7, the V gene TRBV5-1; D perhaps matches TRBD1 (6 bases). Sequenced sample: tumor tissue. The TCR comes from a female donor with papillary thyroid cancer or a benign thyroid nodule (not recorded which). Some clones in this sample may be carry-over from other donors' samples. In DNA form, the CDR3 reads TGCGCCAGCAGCTTGGCAGGGGCGGACTCCTACGAGCAGTACTTC. This encodes CASSLAGADSYEQYF.